This T cell receptor beta chain was profiled in a study of identical twins (dated by TCRdb to 2016 to 2017). About the investigation overall: To test whether fetal clonotypes persist, the study used deep sequencing on TCR alpha and beta repertoires from monozygotic twins, unrelated adults of various ages, and cord blood. Replicate twin experiments were performed at different times using different library preparation protocols to rule out contamination. Results the study describes overall, beyond this receptor: Abundant cord blood beta clonotypes carried fewer insertions; young adult naive repertoires showed a weaker similar trend, while memory repertoires showed none. Out-of-frame TCR alpha sharing in monozygotic twins was systematically underestimated by recombination models, whereas sharing between unrelated individuals was in agreement with the recombination models. Because the same donors could not be followed over many years, conclusions were based on cross-sectional statistical analysis. Compared with coincidental sharing between unrelated individuals, out-of-frame TCR alpha sequences shared between twins had an excess of sequences with low generation probability. Zero-insertion analyses could be partly confounded by invariant T cells such as MAIT and iNKT, although diverse VJ usage argued against such confounding for most clonotypes. The excess sharing between twins in beta out-of-frame sequences was weaker because fewer shared sequences reduced the signal-to-noise ratio.

Looking up the germline V gene yields CDR1 SGHRS and CDR2 YFSETQ. The cysteine opens and the phenylalanine closes a CDR3 of 16 amino acids. The CDR3 DNA has 48 bases and is translated from base 1. Compared with germline, V lacks 4 bases and J lacks 2 bases; bases without a gene match: 8. On this clonotype itself: Its antigen is still unknown. Per-base qualities were not stored, and no clone one base away is much larger.

Every donor in the study was a healthy Caucasian. The twin cohort consisted of three pairs of female monozygotic twins, all aged roughly 18 to 30 years. The RNA used for TCR libraries was isolated from peripheral blood mononuclear cells. Library method: 5' RACE. Sequencing relied on an Illumina HiSeq 2000. A universal primer binding site was added through template switching, and the final cDNA carried a unique molecular identifier so that TCR cDNA molecules could be counted accurately. Specific primers in the conserved constant-segment region were used to synthesize first-strand cDNA for the TCR alpha and beta chains. To control for contamination, each cDNA library was double barcoded with a SMART-Mk sample barcode plus Illumina barcodes. Two successive PCR steps introduced TruSeq adapter sequences along with Illumina sample barcodes. TCR alpha and beta cDNA libraries were sequenced on the Illumina HiSeq platform with custom primers. The authors' analysis ran thus. MiGEC processed the raw reads to extract unique molecular identifiers, while MiXCR was used to determine the CDR3 positions. Recombination models were inferred per individual with the repgenHMM and IGoR tools using an EM algorithm. The analysis of shared clonotypes was done with the tcR package in R, with sharing normalized by the product of cloneset sizes. To study raw recombination without the effects of thymic and clonal selection, out-of-frame nonproductive sequences were analyzed. TCRdb trimmed the raw reads at Q25, called clones with MiXCR and kept productive beta chains. Entries that share a CDR3 protein sequence are merged under the most common genes and DNA. The V and J calls were determined by TCRdb, not by the authors. Recorded for this sample are over 600,000 distinct CDR3 sequences; 20% to 25% of them occurred a single time. In total, the top ten clones hold around 4.4% of the sample.

The sample was also linked to a second study, of T cells expressing NK-cell markers. Taken from the second paper: TCR beta-chain repertoires were profiled in sorted CD3+CD56+NKG2C+, CD3+CD56+NKG2C- and CD3+CD56-NKG2C+ T-cell subsets from about 8 donors. Among the eight sequenced donors, only one was HCMV-seronegative, while the other seven were HCMV-seropositive. In several experiments an anti-gammadeltaTCR antibody was added to restrict sorting to alphabetaTCR-expressing T cells. In over five donors, the dominant CD3+CD56+NKG2C+ clonotypes were among the top 10 CD8+ clonotypes and accounted for roughly 1.0-7.5% of CD8+ T cells. Those dominant clonotypes were again the most abundant among CD3+CD56-NKG2C+ cells in several donors, at about 25-60.1%. Whether the expanded NKG2C-expressing T cell clones were specific for HCMV antigens remained unclear. All eight donors whose samples were sequenced were randomly selected healthy volunteers, three of them men and five women. HCMV-specific IgG was detected in serum with a commercial ELISA kit to determine HCMV serostatus. For five to seven donors, bulk peripheral blood T-cell repertoires were also sequenced from unsorted PBMC. MIGEC handled demultiplexing of the reads and grouping by UMI, while MiTCR was used to assemble and quantify clonotypes. To exclude erroneous sequences, any TCR cDNA sequence not supported by at least two reads was discarded. The tcR package was used for downstream repertoire analysis, and clonotypes were matched across fractions by CDR3 nucleotide sequence plus V segment. Antigen specificity was annotated against VDJdb with VDJmatch, allowing one amino acid substitution in CDR3.

Sequencing was done on a sample of PBMCs. The chain couples TRBV5-1 to TRBJ2-3; TRBD2 matches 9 bases in the middle. This sequence was found in a woman between 18 and 29 years old in good health. The nucleotide sequence reads TGCGCCAGCAGCACCCGTAGCGGGGGTATCACAGATACGCAGTATTTT. Its coded protein is CASSTRSGGITDTQYF.